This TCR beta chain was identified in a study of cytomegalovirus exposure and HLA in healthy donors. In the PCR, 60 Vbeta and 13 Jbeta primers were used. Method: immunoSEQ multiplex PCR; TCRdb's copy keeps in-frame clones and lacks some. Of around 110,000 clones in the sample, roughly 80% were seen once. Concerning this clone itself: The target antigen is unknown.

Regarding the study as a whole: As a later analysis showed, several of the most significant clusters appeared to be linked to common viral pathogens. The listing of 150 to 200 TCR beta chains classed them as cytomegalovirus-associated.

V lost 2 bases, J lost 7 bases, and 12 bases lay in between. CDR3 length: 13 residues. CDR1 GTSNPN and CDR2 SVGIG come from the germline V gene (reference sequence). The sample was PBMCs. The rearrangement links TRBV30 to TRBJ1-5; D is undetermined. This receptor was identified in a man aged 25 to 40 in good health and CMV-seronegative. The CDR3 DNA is TGTGCCTGGAGTTTGAATTTGCGGCAGCCCCAGCATTTT. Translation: CAWSLNLRQPQHF. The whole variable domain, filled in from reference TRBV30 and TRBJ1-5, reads SQTIHQWPATLVQPVGSPLSLECTVEGTSNPNLYWYRQAAGRGLQLLFYSVGIGQISSEVPQNLSASRPQDRQFILSSKKLLLSDSGFYLCAWSLNLRQPQHFGDGTRLSIL.